The next 19 T cell receptor beta chains were all read from a single sample in a study of Graves' ophthalmopathy and Graves' hyperthyroidism. The sequenced template was RNA, covering the TCR beta CDR3 region. The authors performed first-round RT-PCR with HTBI primers and then a second-round multiplex PCR. One entry per CDR3 protein results from TCRdb running MiXCR on the multiplex PCR reads. Of hundreds of thousands of distinct CDR3 sequences listed, roughly two fifths are singletons. Sequencing was carried out using peripheral blood. These receptors all stem from an adult man with Graves' ophthalmopathy.

This clonotype has at least ten counts. V usage is TRBV4-1 and J usage is TRBJ1-1, with D uncertain. Looked up from germline, CDR1 is MGHRA and CDR2 is YSYEKL. Trimming removed 3 bases from V and 1 base from J, with 12 bases in between. This CDR3 region has 15 residues. The CDR3 DNA reads as TGCGCCAGCAGCCACCAACAGAAGCCGAACACTGAAGCTTTCTTT. It is translated as CASSHQQKPNTEAFF.

This clonotype was seen ten or more times. The rearrangement joins TRBV2 to TRBJ1-6; D remains ambiguous. This CDR3 spans 11 amino acids. Germline CDR1 is SNHLY and CDR2 is FYNNEI. With 7 bases removed from V and 2 bases from J, the gap between germline ends came to 0 bases. CDR3 DNA: TGTGCCAGCACCTATAATTCACCCCTCCACTTT. Protein: CASTYNSPLHF.

This chain connects TRBV6-5 to TRBJ2-7, with D possibly being TRBD1 (6 bases). V was clipped by 2 bases and J by 2 bases, with 13 bases between them. Germline-derived CDR1 and CDR2 are MNHEY and SVGAGI. This CDR3 region has 15 residues. CDR3 loop: CASSYLGDTTYEQYF. CDR3 sequence (DNA): TGTGCCAGCAGTTACCTCGGGGACACTACCTACGAGCAGTACTTC.

The chain uses TRBV2 and TRBJ1-2, with no clear D. V dropped 11 bases and J dropped 8 bases, with 33 bases sitting between them. The CDR3 is 17 amino acids. CDR1 and CDR2 from the germline V gene are SNHLY and FYNNEI. The CDR3 is CAWRCRDICCCLQGYTF. The CDR3 region has the DNA TGTGCCTGGCGCTGCAGAGATATATGCTGCTGTCTTCAGGGCTACACCTTC.

This clonotype was observed many times. V and J are TRBV20-1 and TRBJ1-5; TRBD1 aligns across 8 bases. V shed 3 bases and J 0 bases; nucleotides not matched to a gene: 7. Germline V gene lookup returns CDR1 DFQATT and CDR2 SNEGSKA (reference sequence). This CDR3 comprises 16 residues. The CDR3 reads CSASSRQGHSNQPQHF. CDR3 sequence (DNA): TGCAGTGCTAGTAGCCGACAGGGGCATAGCAATCAGCCCCAGCATTTT.

The table lists this clonotype with many counts. CDR3 region: CATSDSRQGSNQPQHF. The CDR3, as DNA: TGTGCCACCAGTGACTCCAGACAGGGAAGCAATCAGCCCCAGCATTTT. V usage is TRBV24-1 and J usage is TRBJ1-5, with 7 bases identical to TRBD1. V dropped 4 bases and J dropped 1; count of bases not matched to a gene: 6. Germline V gives CDR1 KGHDR, CDR2 SFDVKD. CDR3 length equals 16 residues.

This chain connects TRBV15 to TRBJ1-5, with D uncertain. Germline CDR1 and CDR2: LNHNV and YYDKDF (reference sequence). The CDR3 extends over 12 amino acids. V lost 5 bases to trimming and J lost 13 bases, with 15 bases between them. The CDR3 reads CATSGQTRAQHF. In DNA form, the CDR3 reads TGTGCCACCAGCGGGCAGACAAGAGCACAGCATTTT.

This clonotype was seen only a few times. The chain couples TRBV28 to TRBJ1-3; D unresolved. Germline CDR1 is MDHEN and CDR2 is SYDVKM. V shed 7 bases and J shed 0 bases, with 13 bases lying between them. This CDR3 is built from 15 residues. CDR3 residues: CASTGPKSSGNTIYF. Written as DNA, the CDR3 is TGTGCCAGCACTGGACCGAAAAGCTCTGGAAACACCATATATTTT.

This clonotype was counted many times. The CDR3 DNA reads TGTGCCAGCAGCTTAGTGTCTCCGGGGACAGGGTCGAATTCACCCCTCCACTTT. This encodes CASSLVSPGTGSNSPLHF. V gene TRBV11-2 combines with J gene TRBJ1-6; 9 bases map to TRBD1. Germline trimming cut 1 base from V and 7 bases from J; bases unmatched to any gene: 11. The CDR3 is 18 residues long. Germline CDR1 and CDR2: SGHAT and FQNNGV.

The rearrangement uses TRBV2 and TRBJ2-7; 9 positions agree with TRBD2. J was trimmed by 2 bases and V by 5 bases; bases with no gene match: 7. CDR1 is SNHLY, CDR2 FYNNEI, per germline. The CDR3 spans 15 residues. Written as DNA, the CDR3 is TGTGCCAGCAGTTTAATTAGCGGGAGAGCCTACGAGCAGTACTTC. It specifies CASSLISGRAYEQYF.

This clonotype was counted between two and nine times. The V gene is TRBV5-1, the J gene TRBJ2-5; D gene uncertain. Germline V gene data show CDR1 as SGHRS and CDR2 as YFSETQ. V gave up 4 bases and J gave up 3 bases, with 13 bases separating them. The CDR3 covers 14 residues. The CDR3 here is CASSTMGRKETQYF. The CDR3 DNA follows: TGCGCCAGCAGCACGATGGGTAGAAAAGAGACCCAGTACTTC. The full variable domain, with the rest looked up from reference TRBV5-1 and TRBJ2-5, is KAGVTQTPRYLIKTRGQQVTLSCSPISGHRSVSWYQQTPGQGLQFLFEYFSETQRNKGNFPGRFSGRQFSNSRSEMNVSTLELGDSALYLCASSTMGRKETQYFGPGTRLLVL.

This clonotype showed up just a few times. The chain uses TRBV9 and TRBJ2-7; D gene ambiguous. The V end lost 5 bases, the J end lost 7 bases, and 19 bases lay between the germline ends. CDR1 and CDR2 (germline): SGDLS, YYNGEE. CDR3 length: 14 amino acids. This CDR3 reads CASSPTSTALEQYF. CDR3 coding DNA: TGTGCCAGCAGTCCGACTTCAACCGCATTAGAGCAGTACTTC.

J is TRBJ2-5 and V is TRBV7-2; D may be TRBD1 (6 bases). V was trimmed by 10 bases and J by 3 bases, leaving 18 bases between them. This CDR3 has 14 amino acids. The germline gives CDR1 SGHTA, CDR2 FQGNSA. The CDR3 sequence is CAMIRDITEETQYF. As DNA, the CDR3 is TGTGCCATGATACGGGACATCACTGAAGAGACCCAGTACTTC.

This clonotype has a count of ten or more. The rearrangement links TRBV14 to TRBJ1-5; possible D gene TRBD1, 5 bases. The germline gives CDR1 SGHDN, CDR2 FVKESK. The CDR3 is made up of 14 amino acids. Trimming removed 4 bases at V and 0 bases at J, with 7 bases between. CDR3 amino acids: CASSRQTSNQPQHF. For the CDR3, the DNA is TGTGCCAGCAGCCGACAGACTAGCAATCAGCCCCAGCATTTT. The whole variable domain, remainder taken from reference TRBV14 and TRBJ1-5, is EAGVTQFPSHSVIEKGQTVTLRCDPISGHDNLYWYRRVMGKEIKFLLHFVKESKQDESGMPNNRFLAERTGGTYSTLKVQPAELEDSGVYFCASSRQTSNQPQHFGDGTRLSIL.

Notes on this clonotype: Because it lacks the conserved phenylalanine or tryptophan at the end, this CDR3 is likely a read error. The V call is TRBV5-4, the J call TRBJ1-1; D gene ambiguous. The V and J ends lost 2 bases and 3 bases respectively, with 5 bases between them. Germline CDR1 is SGHNT and CDR2 is YYREEE (reference sequence). This CDR3 has 12 amino acids. The CDR3 loop reads CASSLQDTEAFL. CDR3 nucleotide sequence: TGTGCCAGCAGCTTACAAGACACTGAAGCTTTCCTT.

Of note for this clonotype: A much larger clonotype is one base distant, so this may be a read error. This rearrangement joins TRBV2 to TRBJ1-2, with no clear D. Germline V gene sequence: CDR1 SNHLY, CDR2 FYNNEI. The CDR3 covers 9 residues. The ends were cut back, 3 bases at V and 8 bases at J, with 1 base in the middle. The CDR3 loop reads CASSDGYTF. In DNA form, the CDR3 reads TGTGCCAGCAGTGACGGCTACACCTTC.

This sequence joins TRBV6-5 and TRBJ2-7; D uncertain. The ends were cut back, 1 base at V and 2 bases at J, with 18 bases in the middle. Looked up from germline, CDR1 is MNHEY and CDR2 is SVGAGI. The CDR3 consists of 17 residues. This CDR3 is CASSYLVFGAIPYEQYF. The CDR3 coding sequence is TGTGCCAGCAGTTACTTGGTCTTTGGTGCGATTCCCTACGAGCAGTACTTC.

This clonotype showed up many times. The chain carries TRBV7-6 and TRBJ1-3; D uncertain. The CDR3 extends over 15 amino acids. Per the germline V gene, CDR1 is SGHVS and CDR2 is FNYEAQ. Trimming took off 5 bases at V and 4 bases at J, with 15 bases between the two ends. CDR3 protein: CASSPGRNRGNTIYF. The DNA of the CDR3 is TGTGCCAGCAGCCCCGGACGAAACAGAGGAAACACCATATATTTT.

This clonotype has at least ten counts. This rearrangement joins TRBV5-1 to TRBJ2-7; TRBD2 matches 9 bases. V was pared by 4 bases and J by 2 bases, with 7 bases of the junction left unmatched. The CDR3 extends over 15 amino acids. CDR1 is SGHRS and CDR2 is YFSETQ in the germline V gene. The CDR3 nucleotides are TGCGCCAGCAGCACGGGACTAGCAGGCCCCTACGAGCAGTACTTC. This codes for CASSTGLAGPYEQYF.